The 8 T cell receptor beta chains in this list originate from one sample, sequenced in a study of blood T cells in healthy people across ages. Combining a sample-barcoded 5' primer with a J-beta primer mix, a second PCR ran for about 7 to 12 cycles. TCRdb re-derived calls from the 5' RACE reads in MiXCR, one entry per CDR3 protein. Found here are nearly 1 million distinct CDR3 sequences, roughly 51% of them singletons; the top ten hold around a fifth. Sequencing was carried out using blood. These receptors were taken from a woman in her fifties or sixties in good health.

The chain has TRBV5-1 and TRBJ2-4; D is unresolved. Germline lookup yields CDR1 SGHRS and CDR2 YFSETQ. V lost 0 bases and J lost 13, with 14 bases in between. The CDR3 length is 13 residues. CDR3 sequence: CASSLASGMWQYF. The CDR3 DNA sequence: TGCGCCAGCAGCTTGGCTTCCGGAATGTGGCAGTACTTC.

This clonotype was picked up a small number of times. V is TRBV5-1 and J is TRBJ1-2; weak D call: TRBD1 (6 bases). Germline V gene data show CDR1 as SGHRS and CDR2 as YFSETQ. Trimming shortened V by 5 bases and J by 2 bases, and 16 bases separated the two germline ends. This CDR3 has 15 residues. The CDR3 DNA sequence: TGCGCCAGCAGGGACAGCCCAACGGGAAACTATGGCTACACCTTC. Translating it yields CASRDSPTGNYGYTF.

The chain employs TRBV5-1 and TRBJ2-5; possibly TRBD1 for D (6 bases). Germline V gene sequence: CDR1 SGHRS, CDR2 YFSETQ. V was trimmed by 4 bases and J by 11 bases, leaving 27 bases between them. There are 16 residues in the CDR3. The CDR3 bases are TGCGCCAGCAGCCACGAAGGGGGAACAGGAATCAATGAGCAGTACTTC. It is translated as CASSHEGGTGINEQYF. Full variable domain (outside the CDR3, taken from reference TRBV5-1 and TRBJ2-5): KAGVTQTPRYLIKTRGQQVTLSCSPISGHRSVSWYQQTPGQGLQFLFEYFSETQRNKGNFPGRFSGRQFSNSRSEMNVSTLELGDSALYLCASSHEGGTGINEQYFGPGTRLLVL.

V is TRBV3-1 and J is TRBJ2-7; unclear D gene. V shed 3 bases and J shed 2 bases, with 11 bases lying between them. CDR1 is LGHDT, CDR2 YNNKEL, per germline (reference sequence). The CDR3 has 14 residues. In DNA form, the CDR3 reads TGTGCCAGCAGCCAGCCCTTCGGAGCCTACGAGCAGTACTTC. Translating gives CASSQPFGAYEQYF.

The chain carries TRBV4-2 and TRBJ2-7, with 8 positions matching TRBD1. Judging by the DNA end, TRBJ2-5 fits better; the J call may be wrong. This CDR3 has 15 residues. The germline CDR1 and CDR2 sequences are LGHNA and YNFKEQ. In DNA form, the CDR3 reads TGTGCCAGCAGCTACGCGACAGGGGCGCGGGAGACCCAGTACTTC. Protein: CASSYATGARETQYF.

The CDR3 nucleotides read TGCAGCGTTGAACCCCCACTGAACACTGAAGCTTTCTTT. Its protein product is CSVEPPLNTEAFF. The chain carries TRBV29-1 and TRBJ1-1, with D unclear. The V gene's germline CDR1 is SQVTM and CDR2 ANQGSEA. The CDR3 covers 13 residues. V was pared by 2 bases and J by 0 bases, with 7 bases between.

The V call is TRBV7-2, the J call TRBJ2-2; no clear D gene. The CDR3 totals 15 residues. Germline V lookup: CDR1 SGHTA, CDR2 FQGNSA. The ends were cut back, 2 bases at V and 0 bases at J, with 7 bases in the middle. The CDR3 loop is CASSLSPANTGELFF. CDR3 in DNA: TGTGCCAGCAGCTTATCGCCCGCGAACACCGGGGAGCTGTTTTTT.

The chain recombines TRBV27 with TRBJ1-2; D is uncertain. Germline values: CDR1 MNHEY, CDR2 SMNVEV (reference sequence). The CDR3 loop spans 13 amino acids. V was clipped by 5 bases and J by 4 bases, with 11 bases between them. The CDR3 coding sequence is TGTGCCAGCAGTCCCCTCTCCTCCTATGGCTACACCTTC. It encodes CASSPLSSYGYTF.